This TCR beta chain was profiled in a study of sequential checkpoint blockade in melanoma. At the level of the study: Arm A got nivolumab then ipilimumab; arm B the reverse, 1:1.

This table comes from immunoSEQ multiplex PCR, and its TCRdb copy is limited to in-frame clones, with some not included. The top ten hold 25% to 30% of the sample, which has over 10,000 clones, roughly 78% seen once. Treatment denoted: randomized to nivolumab then ipilimumab (arm A) or the reverse (arm B). None of the patients previously received DNA-damaging chemotherapy. Sorted cells were live CD3+CD8+, lacking CD19 and CD56, from PBMCs. The CDR3 is 13 residues long. Germline V gene sequence: CDR1 SGHNT, CDR2 YENEEA. V lost 4 bases to trimming and J lost 6 bases; unmatched junction nucleotides: 6. The sequencing used CD8+ T cells sorted from blood (inferred from file names), collected from a patient given nivolumab and ipilimumab in sequence. The rearrangement uses TRBV11-3 and TRBJ2-7; TRBD1 matches 7 bases. The receptor was derived from a human donor with melanoma. CDR3 sequence reads: CASSSHRGSEQYF. In nucleotides, the CDR3 is TGTGCCAGCAGCTCCCACAGGGGCTCCGAGCAGTACTTC.